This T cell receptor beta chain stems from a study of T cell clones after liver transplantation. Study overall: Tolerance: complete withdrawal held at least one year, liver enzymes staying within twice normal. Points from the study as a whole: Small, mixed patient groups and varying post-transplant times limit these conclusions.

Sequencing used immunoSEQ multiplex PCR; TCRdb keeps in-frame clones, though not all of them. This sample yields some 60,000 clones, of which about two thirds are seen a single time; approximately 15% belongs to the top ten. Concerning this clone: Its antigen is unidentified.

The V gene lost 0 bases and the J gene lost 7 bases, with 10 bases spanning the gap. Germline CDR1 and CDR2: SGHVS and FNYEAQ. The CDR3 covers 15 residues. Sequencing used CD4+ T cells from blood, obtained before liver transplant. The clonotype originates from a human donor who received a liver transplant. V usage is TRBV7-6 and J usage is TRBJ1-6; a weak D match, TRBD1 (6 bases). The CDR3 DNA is TGTGCCAGCAGCTTAGCGGGGGCAGCAAATTCACCCCTCCACTTT. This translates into CASSLAGAANSPLHF. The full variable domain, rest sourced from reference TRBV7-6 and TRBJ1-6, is GAGVSQSPRYKVTKRGQDVALRCDPISGHVSLYWYRQALGQGPEFLTYFNYEAQQDKSGLPNDRFSAERPEGSISTLTIQRTEQRDSAMYRCASSLAGAANSPLHFGNGTRLTVT.